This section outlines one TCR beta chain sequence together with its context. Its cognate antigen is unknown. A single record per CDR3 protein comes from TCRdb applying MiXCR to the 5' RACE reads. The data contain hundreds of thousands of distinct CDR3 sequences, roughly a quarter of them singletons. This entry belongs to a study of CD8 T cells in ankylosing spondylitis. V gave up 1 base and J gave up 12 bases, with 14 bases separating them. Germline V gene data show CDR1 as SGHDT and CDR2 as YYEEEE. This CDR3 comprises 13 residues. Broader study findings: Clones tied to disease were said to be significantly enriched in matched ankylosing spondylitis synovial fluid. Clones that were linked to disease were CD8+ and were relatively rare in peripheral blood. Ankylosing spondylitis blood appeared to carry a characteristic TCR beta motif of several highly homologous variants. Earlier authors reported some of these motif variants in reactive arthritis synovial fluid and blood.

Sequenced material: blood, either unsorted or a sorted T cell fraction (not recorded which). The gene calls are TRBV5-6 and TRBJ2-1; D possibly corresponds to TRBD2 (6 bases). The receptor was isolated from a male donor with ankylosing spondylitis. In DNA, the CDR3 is TGTGCCAGCAGCTTGTATGGTTTGGAGGGGCAGTTCTTC. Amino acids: CASSLYGLEGQFF.